The source of this TCR beta chain is a study of blood T cell repertoires in COVID-19. Overall study: Donors in the United States, Italy and Spain gave samples during acute or convalescent COVID-19.

Germline V CDR1 and CDR2: SGDLS, YYNGEE. The germline V and J ends were trimmed by 0 bases and 5 bases, with 8 bases remaining between them. This CDR3 is built from 13 residues. Here immunoSEQ multiplex PCR was the method, and the copy in TCRdb shows in-frame clones only, minus some. The table records 110,000 to 150,000 clones, approximately 86% of them present only once. The source material was PBMCs or T cells enriched from blood (not recorded which). The chain joins TRBV9 to TRBJ1-1; tentatively, D is TRBD1 (5 bases). This clonotype originated in a middle-aged woman who had recovered from COVID-19. CDR3 in DNA: TGTGCCAGCAGCGTAGGACAGACTACTGAAGCTTTCTTT. Protein sequence: CASSVGQTTEAFF.